Listed here are 5 T cell receptor beta chains from one sample, sequenced in a study of T cell repertoires in cytomegalovirus infection. TCRdb independently ran MiXCR on the reads; one entry per CDR3 protein. In the table there are around 350,000 distinct CDR3 sequences, 15% to 20% of which are singletons. Specimen: PBMCs. The receptors derive from a human donor in good health (CMV status not recorded). Some clones in this sample may be carry-over from other donors' samples.

The chain joins TRBV19 to TRBJ2-5; D gene uncertain. This CDR3 spans 11 amino acids. V dropped 3 bases and J dropped 7 bases, with 6 bases sitting between them. CDR1 and CDR2 (germline): LNHDA, SQIVND (reference sequence). The CDR3 coding sequence is TGTGCCAGTAGTATTTCCGGGACCCAGTACTTC. Translated: CASSISGTQYF.

This chain uses TRBV27 with TRBJ2-7; weak D call: TRBD2 (5 bases). V shed 8 bases and J shed 3 bases, with 11 bases lying between them. Germline loops: CDR1 MNHEY, CDR2 SMNVEV (reference sequence). The CDR3 runs to 12 residues. CDR3 DNA: TGTGCCAGCCACGGGGTTAGCTACGAGCAGTACTTC. Its protein product is CASHGVSYEQYF.

This clonotype has more than one count but fewer than ten. This rearrangement joins TRBV6-6 to TRBJ1-6; 7 bases are shared with TRBD1. The CDR3 spans 15 residues. The J segment lost 7 bases and the V segment lost 6 bases, leaving 9 bases of the junction unmatched. Germline CDR1 and CDR2: MNHNY and SVGAGI (reference sequence). In nucleotides, the CDR3 is TGTGCCAGCAGGGAAGGGGACAGTAAGAATTCACCCCTCCACTTT. It translates to CASREGDSKNSPLHF.

As regards this clonotype: Lacking the conserved final phenylalanine or tryptophan, this CDR3 likely reflects a read error. V and J are TRBV10-3 and TRBJ2-3; no definite D call. The length of the CDR3 is 12 residues. Germline CDR1 ENHRY, CDR2 SYGVKD. The V end was cut by 10 bases, the J end by 3 bases, with 11 bases between. CDR3 in amino acids: CATRTETDTQYL. The DNA for the CDR3 is TGTGCCACCAGGACCGAAACAGATACGCAGTATTTA.

The gene calls are TRBV3-1 and TRBJ2-3, with TRBD2 matching 11 bases. Germline V CDR1 and CDR2: LGHDT, YNNKEL (reference sequence). The J segment lost 3 bases and the V segment lost 0 bases, leaving 2 bases of the junction unmatched. The CDR3 runs to 16 residues. The CDR3 DNA reads TGTGCCAGCAGCCAAGAGACTAGCGGGGATACAGATACGCAGTATTTT. Translation: CASSQETSGDTDTQYF.